This T cell receptor (beta chain) was recorded in a study of cytomegalovirus exposure and HLA in healthy donors. This clone came up a few times. This CDR3 has 15 amino acids. Germline V gives CDR1 KGHSH, CDR2 LQKENI. V was pared by 5 bases and J by 5 bases, with 7 bases of the junction left unmatched. Clones were read by immunoSEQ multiplex PCR, and TCRdb kept only the in-frame ones, dropping some. The sample has hundreds of thousands of clones, about nine tenths seen once; the top ten hold roughly 2%. This clonotype originated in a woman aged 18 to 35 in good health and CMV-seropositive. The chain links TRBV18 to TRBJ2-2, with 8 bases that match TRBD1. The sequencing input was PBMCs. The CDR3 region is CASSSADRGTGELFF. CDR3 DNA sequence: TGTGCCAGCTCATCGGCCGACAGGGGAACCGGGGAGCTGTTTTTT.